A selection of T cell receptor beta chains follows, all from one sample in a study of cytomegalovirus exposure and HLA in healthy donors. This table comes from immunoSEQ multiplex PCR, and its TCRdb copy is limited to in-frame clones, with some not included. Among a few hundred thousand clones listed, about nine tenths were seen once. Sequenced sample: PBMCs. These receptors were collected from a girl aged 2-9 years in good health and CMV-seronegative. CDR3s include the opening cysteine and the closing phenylalanine or tryptophan. The order of the fields is J gene, clone size, V gene, D gene, CDR3 protein, CDR3 DNA. The D gene is left open where the match is weak. The size field is filled for only some rows; it gives once, few, many or a size class.

TRBJ2-2,few,TRBV5-4,.,CASSTTNLEWTGELFF,TGTGCCAGCAGCACAACTAATTTGGAGTGGACCGGGGAGCTGTTTTTT
TRBJ1-3,.,TRBV13,.,CASSLLEGTGNTIYF,TGTGCCAGCAGCTTACTTGAGGGTACTGGAAACACCATATATTTT
TRBJ2-3,.,TRBV6-5,TRBD2,CASTLGAGGRNTQYF,TGTGCCAGCACCCTAGGGGCGGGAGGTCGAAATACGCAGTATTTT
TRBJ2-5,.,TRBV19,TRBD1,CASSIGGTGGQETQYF,TGTGCCAGTAGTATTGGGGGGACAGGAGGGCAAGAGACCCAGTACTTC
TRBJ2-7,.,TRBV6-5,TRBD2,CASRLAGGIYEQYF,TGTGCCAGCAGGTTAGCGGGGGGGATCTACGAGCAGTACTTC
TRBJ1-3,.,TRBV19,.,CASSIPGASGNTIYF,TGTGCCAGTAGTATTCCAGGGGCCTCTGGAAACACCATATATTTT
TRBJ2-7,.,TRBV28,.,CASSPPTFALQYF,TGTGCCAGCAGTCCCCCGACTTTTGCGCTGCAGTACTTC
TRBJ1-4,.,TRBV5-5,.,CASSQRVPKREKLFF,TGTGCCAGCAGCCAACGGGTCCCAAAGCGGGAAAAACTGTTTTTT
TRBJ2-1,.,TRBV6-5,TRBD2,CASLQRGGRNEQFF,TGTGCCAGCCTTCAGCGGGGGGGCCGCAATGAGCAGTTCTTC
TRBJ2-5,.,TRBV7-2,TRBD2,CASSLRGRVETQYF,TGTGCCAGCAGCTTACGCGGGAGGGTAGAGACCCAGTACTTC
TRBJ2-3,.,TRBV6-5,.,CASSLMWASTDTQYF,TGTGCCAGCAGTTTGATGTGGGCTAGCACAGATACGCAGTATTTT
TRBJ1-4,.,TRBV18,TRBD1,CASSPTDRGDEKLFF,TGTGCCAGCTCACCGACAGACAGGGGAGATGAAAAACTGTTTTTT
TRBJ1-2,.,TRBV6-1,.,CASSEGGPIGYTF,TGTGCCAGCAGTGAAGGAGGGCCGATCGGCTACACCTTC
TRBJ2-7,.,TRBV9,.,CASSGEEEKQYF,TGTGCCAGCAGCGGAGAGGAGGAAAAACAGTACTTC
TRBJ1-6,.,TRBV14,TRBD1,CASSRGTGGSSYNSPLHF,TGTGCCAGCAGCCGTGGGACAGGGGGTAGCTCCTATAATTCACCCCTCCACTTT
TRBJ2-6,.,TRBV27,.,CASSPGHSSGANVLTF,TGTGCCAGCAGTCCGGGACACTCCTCTGGGGCCAACGTCCTGACTTTC
TRBJ1-2,.,TRBV19,TRBD1,CASTPGTGPNGGYTF,TGTGCCAGTACCCCTGGGACAGGTCCCAATGGGGGCTACACCTTC
TRBJ1-2,.,TRBV10-1,TRBD1,CASSEPGTGGYGYTF,TGCGCCAGCAGTGAGCCGGGGACAGGGGGCTATGGCTACACCTTC
TRBJ2-5,once,TRBV5-4,.,CAEGRVWEQYF,TGTGCGGAGGGCAGGGTTTGGGAGCAGTACTTC
TRBJ1-4,.,TRBV6-5,TRBD1,CASSFLRQGTNEKLFF,TGTGCCAGCAGTTTTCTCCGACAGGGTACTAATGAAAAACTGTTTTTT
TRBJ1-2,.,TRBV27,.,CASSLQPAYGYTF,TGTGCCAGCAGCCTACAGCCGGCGTATGGCTACACCTTC
TRBJ2-1,.,TRBV15,.,CATSREWLASPNEQFF,TGTGCCACCAGCAGAGAATGGCTAGCTTCCCCCAATGAGCAGTTCTTC
TRBJ1-6,.,TRBV25-1,TRBD1,CASSYQGGPNSPLHF,TGTGCCAGCAGTTATCAAGGGGGCCCGAATTCACCCCTCCACTTT
TRBJ2-7,.,TRBV27,.,CASSLAGGFYEQYF,TGTGCCAGCAGTTTGGCAGGGGGGTTCTACGAGCAGTACTTC
TRBJ1-4,once,TRBV18,.,CASSPPTGGPTEKLFF,TGTGCCAGCTCACCACCGACCGGGGGTCCGACAGAAAAACTGTTTTTT
TRBJ1-4,.,TRBV19,.,CASSIGGQPANEKLFF,TGTGCCAGTAGTATAGGAGGACAGCCAGCGAATGAAAAACTGTTTTTT
TRBJ2-3,.,TRBV5-1,TRBD2,CASSLTGTSGVTDTQYF,TGCGCCAGCAGCCTCACGGGGACTAGCGGGGTCACAGATACGCAGTATTTT
TRBJ2-1,.,TRBV19,TRBD2,CASSIILAGGPYNEQFF,TGTGCCAGTAGTATAATCCTAGCGGGAGGCCCTTACAATGAGCAGTTCTTC
TRBJ1-4,.,TRBV28,.,CASSVLRGLTTNEKLFF,TGTGCCAGCAGCGTCCTGAGGGGGTTAACAACTAATGAAAAACTGTTTTTT
TRBJ1-2,.,TRBV6-6,.,CASSSGSNYGYTF,TGTGCCAGCAGTTCCGGGTCCAACTATGGCTACACCTTC
TRBJ2-2,.,TRBV6-5,.,CASSIPGAGELFF,TGTGCCAGCAGCATCCCGGGTGCAGGGGAGCTGTTTTTT
TRBJ1-5,.,TRBV28,.,CASSRGRILVQPQHF,TGTGCCAGCAGTCGAGGGAGGATCCTCGTACAGCCCCAGCATTTT
TRBJ2-1,.,TRBV5-1,.,CASSLATVSSYNEQFF,TGCGCCAGCAGCTTAGCCACAGTCAGCTCCTACAATGAGCAGTTCTTC
TRBJ2-7,.,TRBV7-8,.,CASSLAGQRPSYEQYF,TGTGCCAGCAGCTTAGCTGGACAGAGGCCATCCTACGAGCAGTACTTC
TRBJ1-2,.,TRBV10-3,.,CAISESMAGSPNYGYTF,TGTGCCATCAGTGAGTCGATGGCCGGGTCCCCTAACTATGGCTACACCTTC
TRBJ2-5,once,TRBV18,TRBD2,CASSPVSGYQETQYF,TGTGCCAGCTCACCCGTTAGCGGGTACCAAGAGACCCAGTACTTC
TRBJ1-1,.,TRBV30,TRBD1,CAWSPTGGDRNTEAFF,TGTGCCTGGAGTCCAACCGGAGGGGACAGGAACACTGAAGCTTTCTTT
TRBJ1-4,.,TRBV4-1,.,CASSQKQYNEKLFF,TGCGCCAGCAGCCAGAAACAGTATAATGAAAAACTGTTTTTT
TRBJ2-2,.,TRBV19,.,CASKVFGGTANTGELFF,TGTGCCAGTAAGGTTTTCGGCGGGACAGCGAACACCGGGGAGCTGTTTTTT
TRBJ2-2,.,TRBV11-2,.,CASSLADTGELFF,TGTGCCAGCAGCTTAGCGGACACCGGGGAGCTGTTTTTT
TRBJ1-5,.,TRBV7-9,TRBD1,CASSSTGRNQPQHF,TGTGCCAGCAGCTCGACAGGGCGCAATCAGCCCCAGCATTTT
TRBJ2-3,.,TRBV9,TRBD2,CASSVADSGGAPDTQYF,TGTGCCAGCAGCGTAGCCGATAGCGGGGGGGCCCCGGATACGCAGTATTTT
TRBJ1-2,.,TRBV2,TRBD1,CASTSGQAYGYTF,TGTGCCAGCACAAGTGGACAGGCCTATGGCTACACCTTC
TRBJ1-5,.,TRBV2,TRBD1,CASSERQGASSNQPQHF,TGTGCCAGCAGTGAAAGACAGGGGGCGAGCAGCAATCAGCCCCAGCATTTT
TRBJ1-2,.,TRBV6-1,.,CASRPRGPKNYGYTF,TGTGCCAGCAGACCCAGGGGACCGAAGAACTATGGCTACACCTTC
TRBJ2-2,.,TRBV6-1,.,CASSERGSGELFF,TGTGCCAGCAGTGAACGGGGTTCGGGGGAGCTGTTTTTT
TRBJ1-1,.,TRBV2,.,CASNDGGPEAFF,TGTGCCAGCAACGACGGTGGGCCTGAAGCTTTCTTT
TRBJ1-4,.,TRBV28,.,CASSQNGGTGEKLFF,TGTGCCAGCAGTCAAAACGGAGGAACGGGGGAAAAACTGTTTTTT
TRBJ1-2,few,TRBV7-9,TRBD1,CASSSSSGTVDGYTF,TGTGCCAGCAGCTCCTCTTCCGGGACAGTGGACGGCTACACCTTC
TRBJ2-2,.,TRBV6-5,TRBD1,CVAGTGHTGELFF,TGTGTCGCCGGGACAGGTCACACCGGGGAGCTGTTTTTT
TRBJ2-2,.,TRBV7-2,TRBD2,CASRRTSGPNTGELFF,TGTGCCAGCAGGCGGACTAGCGGGCCGAACACCGGGGAGCTGTTTTTT
TRBJ2-2,.,TRBV5-1,TRBD1,CASSPGGKDTGELFF,TGCGCCAGCAGTCCAGGGGGAAAGGATACCGGGGAGCTGTTTTTT
TRBJ2-7,.,TRBV19,TRBD1,CASSMVGDSGEQYF,TGTGCCAGTAGTATGGTCGGGGACAGTGGCGAGCAGTACTTC
TRBJ1-5,.,TRBV4-2,.,CASSRDSSDQPQHF,TGTGCCAGCAGCCGAGACAGTTCTGATCAGCCCCAGCATTTT
TRBJ2-7,.,TRBV6-5,.,CASTRTGLSYEQYF,TGTGCCAGCACCCGTACAGGGCTCTCCTACGAGCAGTACTTC
TRBJ2-3,.,TRBV5-4,TRBD1,CASSLDRGDTQYF,TGTGCCAGCAGCTTGGACAGGGGAGATACGCAGTATTTT